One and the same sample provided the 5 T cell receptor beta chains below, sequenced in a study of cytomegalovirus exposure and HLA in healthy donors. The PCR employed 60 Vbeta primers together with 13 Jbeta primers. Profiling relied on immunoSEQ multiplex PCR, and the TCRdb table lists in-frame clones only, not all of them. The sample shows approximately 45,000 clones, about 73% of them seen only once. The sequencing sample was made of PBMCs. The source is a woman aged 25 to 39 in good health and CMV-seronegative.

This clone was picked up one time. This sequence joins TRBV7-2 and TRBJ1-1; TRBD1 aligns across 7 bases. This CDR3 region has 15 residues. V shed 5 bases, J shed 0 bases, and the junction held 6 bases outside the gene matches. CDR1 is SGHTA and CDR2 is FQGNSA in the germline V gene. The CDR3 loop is CASSPQTGMNTEAFF. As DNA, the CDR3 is TGTGCCAGCAGCCCTCAGACAGGGATGAACACTGAAGCTTTCTTT. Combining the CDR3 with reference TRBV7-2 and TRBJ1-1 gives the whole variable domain GAGVSQSPSNKVTEKGKDVELRCDPISGHTALYWYRQSLGQGLEFLIYFQGNSAPDKSGLPSDRFSAERTGGSVSTLTIQRTQQEDSAVYLCASSPQTGMNTEAFFGQGTRLTVV.

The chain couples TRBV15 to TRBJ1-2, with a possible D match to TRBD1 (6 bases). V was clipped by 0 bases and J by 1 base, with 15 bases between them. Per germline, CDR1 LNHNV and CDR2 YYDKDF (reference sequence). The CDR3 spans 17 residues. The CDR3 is CATSRDVGTPNNYGYTF. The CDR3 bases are TGTGCCACCAGCAGAGATGTGGGGACACCGAATAACTATGGCTACACCTTC.

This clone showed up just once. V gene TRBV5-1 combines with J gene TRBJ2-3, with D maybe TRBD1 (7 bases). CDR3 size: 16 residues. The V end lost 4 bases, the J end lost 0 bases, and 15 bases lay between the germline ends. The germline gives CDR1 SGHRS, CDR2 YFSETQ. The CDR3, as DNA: TGCGCCAGCAGCGCGGCGGGACAGCCAAGCACAGATACGCAGTATTTT. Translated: CASSAAGQPSTDTQYF. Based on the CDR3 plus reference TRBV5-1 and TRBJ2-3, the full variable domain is KAGVTQTPRYLIKTRGQQVTLSCSPISGHRSVSWYQQTPGQGLQFLFEYFSETQRNKGNFPGRFSGRQFSNSRSEMNVSTLELGDSALYLCASSAAGQPSTDTQYFGPGTRLTVL.

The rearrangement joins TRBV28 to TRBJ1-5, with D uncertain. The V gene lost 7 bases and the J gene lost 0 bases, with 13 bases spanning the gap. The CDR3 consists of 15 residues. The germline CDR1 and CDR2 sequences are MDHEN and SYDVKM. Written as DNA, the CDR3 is TGTGCCAGCACAGGTTTGTGGAATAGCAATCAGCCCCAGCATTTT. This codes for CASTGLWNSNQPQHF.

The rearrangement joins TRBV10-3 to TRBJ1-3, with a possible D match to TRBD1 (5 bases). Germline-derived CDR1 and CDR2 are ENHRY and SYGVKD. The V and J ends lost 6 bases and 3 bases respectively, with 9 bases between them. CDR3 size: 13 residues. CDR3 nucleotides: TGTGCCATCAGGCAGGGCGATGGAAACACCATATATTTT. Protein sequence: CAIRQGDGNTIYF.